This TCR beta chain was profiled in a study of blood T cell dynamics during melanoma immunotherapy. Study-level points and caveats: Clones driving repertoire changes may be melanoma-specific or general immune activation.

This CDR3 comprises 13 residues. The time point is: week 3, after first cycle of checkpoint inhibitor. Blood was drawn before treatment and at week 3 after checkpoint blockade. Disease control meant complete response, partial response or stable disease at 12 weeks. On this clone itself: Its matching antigen is unknown.

Each bulk PBMC sample had approximately 0.35 ug DNA loaded. Profiling relied on immunoSEQ multiplex PCR, and the TCRdb table lists in-frame clones only, not all of them. The table records roughly 30,000 clones, 75% to 90% of them present only once. The rearrangement uses TRBV12-2 and TRBJ2-7; the table's TRBD1 call for D was not verified on the DNA. TRBV12-2 is assigned pseudogene status. The sequence came from a human donor with melanoma. The sample was blood, taken from a patient treated with checkpoint blockade. The CDR3 protein is CASRLVSDYEQYF. CDR3 coding DNA: TGTGCAAGTCGCTTAGTGTCAGACTACGAGCAGTACTTC.